This is a list of T cell receptor beta chains from one sample in a study of blood T cell repertoires in COVID-19. Profiled with immunoSEQ multiplex PCR; TCRdb holds only in-frame clones, not every one. The top ten hold roughly 18% of the sample, which has some 74,000 clones, around 78% seen once. The sequenced sample was peripheral blood. Receptor source: a woman of 80 years or more with acute or convalescent COVID-19. CDR3s include the opening cysteine and the closing phenylalanine or tryptophan. Each record gives: CDR3 DNA, CDR3 protein, J gene, clone size, V gene, D gene. D genes are given only for firm matches. Only part of the rows carry a size: once, few, many, or a class if the clone is expanded.

TGTGCCAGCACTAATGGCTATGGCTACACCTTC	CASTNGYGYTF	TRBJ1-2	NA	TRBV2	NA
TGTGCCAGCTCAGCGGGACAGGGGACTTACAATGAGCAGTTCTTC	CASSAGQGTYNEQFF	TRBJ2-1	NA	TRBV18	TRBD1
TGTGCCAGTAGTATATGGGAGAGCTCTGGAAACACCATATATTTT	CASSIWESSGNTIYF	TRBJ1-3	NA	TRBV19	NA
TGTGCTAGTGGTTTGGCGGGGCGGGATACAGGCGAGCAGTACTTC	CASGLAGRDTGEQYF	TRBJ2-7	NA	TRBV12-5	NA
TGTGCCAGCACAATACTCGGGGGTAATCACTATGGCTACACCTTC	CASTILGGNHYGYTF	TRBJ1-2	NA	TRBV3-1/TRBV3-2	NA
TGTGCCAGCAGCCCCCGATGGGGACAGGGGGCGCTTAATGAAAAACTGTTTTTT	CASSPRWGQGALNEKLFF	TRBJ1-4	once	TRBV14	TRBD1
TGCGCCAGCAGCTTCAACTCGGTTGGGGGCTTGAACACTGAAGCTTTCTTT	CASSFNSVGGLNTEAFF	TRBJ1-1	NA	TRBV5-1	NA
TGTGCCAGCAGCCCGATGGCCCAGAAATACACTGAAGCTTTCTTT	CASSPMAQKYTEAFF	TRBJ1-1	NA	TRBV3-1/TRBV3-2	NA
TGTGCCACCGCCCGGACTAGCGGGAACAATGAGCAGTTCTTC	CATARTSGNNEQFF	TRBJ2-1	NA	TRBV10-3	TRBD2
TGTGCCAGCAGTCCCCGGGCCGGATTACAGGATGAGCAGTTCTTC	CASSPRAGLQDEQFF	TRBJ2-1	NA	TRBV6-5	NA
TGTGCCAGCAGAAGGACATCTGACACCGGGGAGCTGTTTTTT	CASRRTSDTGELFF	TRBJ2-2	NA	TRBV6-5	NA
TGTGCCAGCAGCTTGTATGCAGGGGGAGAGACTGAAGCTTTCTTT	CASSLYAGGETEAFF	TRBJ1-1	NA	TRBV5-4	TRBD1
TGTGCCAGCATGCAGTTCACTGAAGCTTTCTTT	CASMQFTEAFF	TRBJ1-1	NA	TRBV2	NA
TGTGCCAGCAGTACCGGGGGTTACGAGCAGTACTTC	CASSTGGYEQYF	TRBJ2-7	NA	TRBV12-3/TRBV12-4	NA
TGTGCCAGCAGTGAATGGTATGGGACAAGTGGCTACACCTTC	CASSEWYGTSGYTF	TRBJ1-2	NA	TRBV2	NA
TGTGCCAGTAGTCCTCGGGGACAGGGGGCGAAAGACTATGGCTACACCTTC	CASSPRGQGAKDYGYTF	TRBJ1-2	NA	TRBV19	TRBD1
TGTGCCAGCAGCCATCCCGCGGGGACAGGCAACACTGAAGCTTTCTTT	CASSHPAGTGNTEAFF	TRBJ1-1	NA	TRBV3-1/TRBV3-2	TRBD1
TGTGCCAGCAGCCCCCGTCGTGGCAACACCATATATTTT	CASSPRRGNTIYF	TRBJ1-3	few	TRBV7-9	NA
TGTGCCAGCAGCCCCGCGGCTCCTAGCACAGATACGCAGTATTTT	CASSPAAPSTDTQYF	TRBJ2-3	NA	TRBV11-2	NA
TGTGCCAGCAGCTTCAGGGATCAAGAGACCCAGTACTTC	CASSFRDQETQYF	TRBJ2-5	NA	TRBV7-9	NA
TGTGCCAGCAGACAGGGGAATAGCAATCAGCCCCAGCATTTT	CASRQGNSNQPQHF	TRBJ1-5	NA	TRBV3-1/TRBV3-2	TRBD1
TGTGCCAGCAGTGGTATTTTGGGCCTTCGGTCTGGAAACACCATATATTTT	CASSGILGLRSGNTIYF	TRBJ1-3	NA	TRBV2	NA
TGTGCCAGCAGCAAAGCGACGGGAGTGCTTAGCAATGAGCAGTTCTTC	CASSKATGVLSNEQFF	TRBJ2-1	NA	TRBV21-1	NA
TGTGCCAGCAGTTCTAGCGGGAGGGGCACAGATACGCAGTATTTT	CASSSSGRGTDTQYF	TRBJ2-3	NA	TRBV6-6	TRBD2
TGTGCCAGTAGTATAGTTAGGGGGCGTTTGCCGAGAGACACTGAAGCTTTCTTT	CASSIVRGRLPRDTEAFF	TRBJ1-1	NA	TRBV19	TRBD1
TGTGCCAGCAGCGTAGTGAGCGGGAGGCAAGAGACCCAGTACTTC	CASSVVSGRQETQYF	TRBJ2-5	NA	TRBV9	TRBD2
TGTGCCAGCAGCCAACTACCGGAGACGGGGGGCTACACCTTC	CASSQLPETGGYTF	TRBJ1-2	NA	TRBV3-1/TRBV3-2	NA
TGTGCCAGCAGCTTCTCGCGGGACACCGGGGAGCTGTTTTTT	CASSFSRDTGELFF	TRBJ2-2	NA	TRBV7-3	NA
TGTGCCAGCAGCTTAGAGTTGAGGGGGTGGACTGAAGCTTTCTTT	CASSLELRGWTEAFF	TRBJ1-1	NA	TRBV7-2	NA
TGTGCCAGCAGTCCTTGGGGCCGGGATCAGCCCCAGCATTTT	CASSPWGRDQPQHF	TRBJ1-5	few	TRBV27	NA
TGTGCCAGCAGGAAGACAGAGTATGGCTACACCTTC	CASRKTEYGYTF	TRBJ1-2	NA	TRBV12-3/TRBV12-4	NA
TGCGCCAGCAGCCAAGGGACTAGCGGGGGGGCAGAGACCCAGTACTTC	CASSQGTSGGAETQYF	TRBJ2-5	NA	TRBV4-1	TRBD2
TGTGCCAGCAGCCACCTCGTAGGAGCAGCTTCCTATGGCTACACCTTC	CASSHLVGAASYGYTF	TRBJ1-2	NA	TRBV3-1/TRBV3-2	NA
TGTGCCAGCAGTTTTGTCGGTGGCTACACCTTC	CASSFVGGYTF	TRBJ1-2	NA	TRBV12-3/TRBV12-4	NA
TGTGCCAGCAGCTTGCTGAGGAAGGATGGCTACACCTTC	CASSLLRKDGYTF	TRBJ1-2	NA	TRBV5-6	NA
TGTGCCTGGGGGACAGAGTCGACTTTTTCACCCCTCCACTTT	CAWGTESTFSPLHF	TRBJ1-6	NA	TRBV30	TRBD1
TGTGCCAGCAGCTCAACTAGCGGGGGGGCTAGCACAGATACGCAGTATTTT	CASSSTSGGASTDTQYF	TRBJ2-3	NA	TRBV7-6	TRBD2
TGTGCCACCAGGCCCGGGACAGGGGTGGGCAATGAGCAGTTCTTC	CATRPGTGVGNEQFF	TRBJ2-1	NA	TRBV24-1	TRBD1
TGTGCCTGGAGTGTATGGCAGGCTAACTATGGCTACACCTTC	CAWSVWQANYGYTF	TRBJ1-2	NA	TRBV30	NA
TGTGCCAGCAGCCCGTCCGGTCCCTCCTACGAGCAGTACTTC	CASSPSGPSYEQYF	TRBJ2-7	NA	TRBV5-4	NA
TGTGCCAGCAGCCGTGGAGTGTCAGGGGCGAACACAGATACGCAGTATTTT	CASSRGVSGANTDTQYF	TRBJ2-3	NA	TRBV9	NA
TGTGCCAGCAGCCAAGCTGGGGACAGGGGGAACTTC	CASSQAGDRGNF	TRBJ2-7	few	TRBV14	TRBD1
TGTGCCAGCAGCGCTAGTGGGGTATTCCGACAGGTTGCCGAGCAGTACTTC	CASSASGVFRQVAEQYF	TRBJ2-7	few	TRBV13	NA
TGTGCCATCAGTGCTACTAGCGGGGCCTACAATGAGCAGTTCTTC	CAISATSGAYNEQFF	TRBJ2-1	NA	TRBV10-3	TRBD2
TGCGCCAGCAGCTTGCAGGGAATGAACACTGAAGCTTTCTTT	CASSLQGMNTEAFF	TRBJ1-1	NA	TRBV5-1	NA
TGTGCCCGGGACAGGGAGTCGATTGCCGGGGAGCTGTTTTTT	CARDRESIAGELFF	TRBJ2-2	many	TRBV30	TRBD1
TGCAGCGTTGAAGAGGGGGCGGACAGTGAAGCTTTCTTT	CSVEEGADSEAFF	TRBJ1-1	NA	TRBV29-1	NA
TGTGCCAGCAGTGAAAGGAGGGACAGAAAACTTTACGAGCAGTACTTC	CASSERRDRKLYEQYF	TRBJ2-7	NA	TRBV6-1	NA
TGTGCCACCAGTGATTTTAGGGGCTTTGGGCAAGAGACCCAGTACTTC	CATSDFRGFGQETQYF	TRBJ2-5	NA	TRBV24-1	NA
TGTGCCAGTAGTGACAGGAACACTGAAGCTTTCTTT	CASSDRNTEAFF	TRBJ1-1	NA	TRBV19	NA
TGTGCCAGCAGCTTTCTCTTCCCCGAAACTAGCGGGGATTACGAGCAGTACTTC	CASSFLFPETSGDYEQYF	TRBJ2-7	NA	TRBV7-9	TRBD2